This TCR beta chain was documented in a study of blood T cell repertoires in COVID-19. In the original processing: Estimates of nucleated cell counts were drawn from the amplification of reference gene primers. Using immunoSEQ multiplex PCR, the repertoire was profiled, and TCRdb retains in-frame clones only, with some absent. V and J calls plus clone size are reproduced from that table; the DNA served to infer D and trimming. This sample yields roughly 410,000 clones, of which 89% are seen a single time; roughly 1.4% belongs to the top ten. The germline V and J ends were trimmed by 5 bases and 10 bases, with 6 bases remaining between them. This CDR3 spans 11 amino acids. Germline V CDR1 and CDR2: SEHNR, FQNEAQ (reference sequence).

The chain carries TRBV7-9 and TRBJ1-6; D not certain. The clonotype originates from a woman aged 40 to 50 with COVID-19, enrolled during active disease. The sequencing input was peripheral blood. The CDR3 protein is CASSASSPLHF. DNA for the CDR3: TGTGCCAGCAGCGCAAGCTCACCCCTCCACTTT.